The 15 T cell receptor beta chains below were found in one sample sequenced in a study of blood T cell repertoires in COVID-19. TCRdb keeps only in-frame clones here, not all; method: immunoSEQ multiplex PCR. The data show 450,000 or so clones, 90% seen once. Material: PBMCs or T cells enriched from blood (not recorded which). Receptor source: a man between 18 and 29 years old who had recovered from COVID-19.

The rearrangement links TRBV28 to TRBJ1-5; 7 bases are shared with TRBD1. CDR1 is MDHEN, CDR2 SYDVKM, per germline. Losses at the gene ends were 3 bases for V and 5 bases for J; bases not matched to a gene: 4. This CDR3 comprises 14 residues. The DNA for the CDR3 is TGTGCCAGCAGTTTCTGGCAGGGGGATCAGCCCCAGCATTTT. Translation gives CASSFWQGDQPQHF.

CDR3 nucleotide sequence: TGTGCCACCAGCCGCTCACAGGGGGCGAGGGGCTACACCTTC. Translation: CATSRSQGARGYTF. V is TRBV15 and J is TRBJ1-2, with 9 bases that match TRBD1. The CDR3 consists of 14 residues. Germline-derived CDR1 and CDR2 are LNHNV and YYDKDF (reference sequence). V trimming: 5 bases; J trimming: 8 bases; junction bases outside the gene matches: 9.

The chain carries TRBV6-5 and TRBJ1-1; 10 bases line up with TRBD1. V was pared by 5 bases and J by 4 bases, with 4 bases of the junction left unmatched. Germline CDR1 is MNHEY and CDR2 is SVGAGI. The CDR3 has 14 residues. The CDR3: CASSRRDRGTEAFF. CDR3 nucleotide sequence: TGTGCCAGCAGTCGCCGGGACAGGGGCACTGAAGCTTTCTTT.

The rearrangement links TRBV7-8 to TRBJ1-2; TRBD1 aligns across 9 bases. Germline CDR1 is SGHVS and CDR2 is FQNEAQ. Unmatched junction bases numbered 9, after V lost 4 bases and J lost 6 bases. The CDR3 length is 15 residues. CDR3 sequence (DNA): TGTGCCAGCAGCTCGGGGACAGGGTGGAGGAATGGCTACACCTTC. Encoded protein: CASSSGTGWRNGYTF.

The count of this clone is one. The chain is built from TRBV15 and TRBJ1-4; D gene uncertain. Trimming cost V 0 bases and J 2 bases, with 10 bases left between them. Per germline, CDR1 LNHNV and CDR2 YYDKDF (reference sequence). CDR3 length: 16 amino acids. The CDR3 DNA sequence: TGTGCCACCAGCAGAGATCACCAGGCGACTAATGAAAAACTGTTTTTT. Translating gives CATSRDHQATNEKLFF.

The chain recombines TRBV5-1 with TRBJ1-2, with 8 bases aligning to TRBD1. After removal of 0 bases from V and 8 bases from J, the junction contained 6 bases not matched to a gene. This CDR3 has 14 residues. CDR1 and CDR2 from the germline V gene are SGHRS and YFSETQ. CDR3 sequence (DNA): TGCGCCAGCAGCTTGGCCAGGGGGCTACAGGGCTACACCTTC. Translating it yields CASSLARGLQGYTF.

The CDR3 DNA reads as TGCGCCAGCAGCAGCCGGGACACCCTAAAACCGGGGGAGCTGTTTTTT. It specifies CASSSRDTLKPGELFF. J is TRBJ2-2 and V is TRBV5-1; a possible D gene is TRBD1 (6 bases). This CDR3 is 16 amino acids long. Deletions cut 4 bases from V and 8 bases from J, with 21 bases between. The germline V gene has CDR1 SGHRS and CDR2 YFSETQ.

This rearrangement joins TRBV2 to TRBJ1-6; possible D gene TRBD1, 6 bases. The CDR3 has 16 residues. Trimming removed 10 bases from V and 0 bases from J, with 16 bases in between. In germline, CDR1 is SNHLY, CDR2 FYNNEI. The CDR3 here is CANREFYSSYNSPLHF. CDR3 nucleotides: TGTGCCAACAGGGAATTCTACAGCTCCTATAATTCACCCCTCCACTTT.

The chain couples TRBV13 to TRBJ1-2, with TRBD1 as a possible D gene (5 bases). This CDR3 is 13 amino acids long. Germline V lookup: CDR1 PRHDT, CDR2 FYEKMQ (reference sequence). The V end was cut by 5 bases, the J end by 4 bases, with 11 bases between. The CDR3 bases are TGTGCCAGCAGCCTCCGGGGGACCTATGGCTACACCTTC. Protein product: CASSLRGTYGYTF.

This chain joins TRBV9 and TRBJ2-3, with D possibly being TRBD2 (6 bases). The V and J ends lost 4 bases and 0 bases respectively, with 15 bases between them. The CDR3 contains 16 residues. Germline lookup yields CDR1 SGDLS and CDR2 YYNGEE. CDR3 loop: CASSPLRDVSTDTQYF. Written as DNA, the CDR3 is TGTGCCAGCAGCCCTCTGCGGGACGTAAGCACAGATACGCAGTATTTT. The full variable domain, rest sourced from reference TRBV9 and TRBJ2-3, is DSGVTQTPKHLITATGQRVTLRCSPRSGDLSVYWYQQSLDQGLQFLIQYYNGEERAKGNILERFSAQQFPDLHSELNLSSLELGDSALYFCASSPLRDVSTDTQYFGPGTRLTVL.

The CDR3, as DNA: TGTGCCATCAGTGAGTCCATGGGGCTTGCAACTAATGAAAAACTGTTTTTT. The encoded protein is CAISESMGLATNEKLFF. V usage is TRBV10-3 and J usage is TRBJ1-4; D might be TRBD1 (5 bases). From germline, CDR1 is ENHRY and CDR2 SYGVKD. Trimming stripped 0 bases from V and 0 bases from J, with 11 bases between. The CDR3 length is 17 residues.

The chain recombines TRBV4-1 with TRBJ2-1, with TRBD2 matching 7 bases. There are 15 residues in the CDR3. The junction had 4 bases not matched to a gene; V was cut back by 5 bases and J by 0 bases. Germline V gives CDR1 MGHRA, CDR2 YSYEKL. The CDR3, as DNA: TGCGCCAGCAGCGCTAGCGGCTCCTCCTACAATGAGCAGTTCTTC. This translates into CASSASGSSYNEQFF.

CDR3 bases: TGCGCCAGCAGCTTGACAGGGGACCCGAACACTGAAGCTTTCTTT. Its protein product is CASSLTGDPNTEAFF. This chain uses TRBV5-1 with TRBJ1-1, with 7 bases lining up with TRBD1. CDR3 length equals 15 residues. The V gene end was trimmed by 1 base and the J gene end by 1 base; junction bases not matched to a gene: 4. Germline CDR1 reads SGHRS; CDR2 reads YFSETQ.

V is TRBV28 and J is TRBJ1-5; no definite D call. This CDR3 is 15 amino acids long. Trimming removed 3 bases at V and 6 bases at J, with 15 bases between. CDR1 and CDR2 (germline): MDHEN, SYDVKM. CDR3 amino acids: CASSFSRGVSQPQHF. CDR3 bases: TGTGCCAGCAGTTTTTCCCGGGGAGTGTCTCAGCCCCAGCATTTT.

V is TRBV7-2 and J is TRBJ1-6; D remains ambiguous. The V gene lost 4 bases and the J gene lost 8 bases, with 9 bases spanning the gap. CDR1 and CDR2 from the germline V gene are SGHTA and FQGNSA. The CDR3 sequence is 13 residues long. CDR3: CASSSHRDSPLHF. DNA of the CDR3: TGTGCCAGCAGCTCGCACAGAGATTCACCCCTCCACTTT.